A single T cell receptor beta chain is shown here with its context. This CDR3 contains 13 residues. The ends were cut back, 3 bases at V and 5 bases at J, with 10 bases in the middle. Germline values: CDR1 SGHNT, CDR2 YENEEA. This sample was included in a study of control samples from healthy donors and cancer patients. Clones were read by immunoSEQ multiplex PCR, and TCRdb kept only the in-frame ones, dropping some. The data show some 130,000 clones, with about 85% seen just once and 8.5% to 9.5% held by the top ten. This receptor was identified in a woman aged 25-40 years in good health. The specimen sequenced was blood. The chain uses TRBV11-3 and TRBJ1-1; the D is unclear. The CDR3 coding sequence is TGTGCCAGCAGCTTCGATCCGGGTACTGAAGCTTTCTTT. Residues: CASSFDPGTEAFF.